This entry features one TCR beta chain sequence. Other DNA sequences in this specimen translate into the identical CDR3. Documented treatment: around 19 received Ad26.COV2.S at low or high dose, single or two shots; several received placebo; per-sample allocation not given. After the first vaccine or placebo injection, samples were drawn on day 63. The repertoire was sequenced with immunoSEQ multiplex PCR; TCRdb's copy has only in-frame clones and lacks some. This sample has just under 250,000 clones, with roughly 90% found just once. V shed 0 bases and J shed 2 bases, with 4 bases lying between them. CDR3 length equals 13 residues. The entry originates in a study of Ad26.COV2.S vaccination and SARS-CoV-2 variants.

The source is a person aged 18-60 years who received the Ad26.COV2.S COVID-19 vaccine or a placebo. This sample comprised peripheral blood, obtained in a trial of Ad26.COV2.S vaccine versus placebo. This chain connects TRBV12-3 or TRBV12-4 to TRBJ1-2, with no clear D. The CDR3 protein is CASSLAGNYGYTF. The DNA of the CDR3 is TGTGCCAGCAGTTTAGCTGGGAACTATGGCTACACCTTC.